The rows below give T cell receptor beta chains drawn from one sample of a study of Graves' ophthalmopathy and Graves' hyperthyroidism. TCRdb passed the multiplex PCR reads through MiXCR, listing each CDR3 protein once. The sample consists of some 750,000 distinct CDR3 sequences, about 44% of them appearing once. The specimen sequenced was peripheral blood. The receptors derive from an adult man with Graves' ophthalmopathy. Each CDR3 is given with its conserved first and last residue. The D gene is left open where the match is weak. The size of a clone is reported for some rows only, either as once, few or many, or as a class for expanded clones.

v_gene	abundance	j_gene	d_gene	CDR3nt	CDR3aa
TRBV19	few	TRBJ1-2	TRBD1	TGTGCCACCCATTCCGGGACAGTCTATGGCTACACCTTC	CATHSGTVYGYTF
TRBV11-1	-	TRBJ2-7	-	TGTGCCAGCAGTTTACACAGACAGGTTTTCTACGAGCAGTACTTC	CASSLHRQVFYEQYF
TRBV24-1	many	TRBJ1-2	TRBD1	TGTGCCACCAGTGATCGAGGGGGCCGCTATGGCTACACCTTC	CATSDRGGRYGYTF
TRBV25-1	-	TRBJ1-6	TRBD1	TGTGCCATCTGGACAGGGTTTTCACCCCTCCACTTT	CAIWTGFSPLHF
TRBV24-1	-	TRBJ1-5	-	TGTGCCACCAGCACGGGGGTCGGGAATCAGCCCCAGCATTTT	CATSTGVGNQPQHF
TRBV24-1	few	TRBJ2-7	TRBD2	TGTGCCACCAGTGACCCCGGGACTAGCGACGAGCAGTACTTC	CATSDPGTSDEQYF
TRBV9	many	TRBJ1-5	-	TGTGCCAGCAGCGTTGGGGGGGACGCTAGCAATCAGCCCCAGCATTTT	CASSVGGDASNQPQHF
TRBV29-1	-	TRBJ2-5	-	TGCAGCGGCGTTACAGGGACGGCAGAGACCCAGTACTTC	CSGVTGTAETQYF
TRBV7-9	few	TRBJ1-2	-	TGTGCCAGCAGGGACCAGGGAGGCTATGGCTACACCTTC	CASRDQGGYGYTF
TRBV14	-	TRBJ1-1	TRBD1	TGTGCCAGCAGCCACGGCAGGGGGACTGAAGCTTTCTTT	CASSHGRGTEAFF
TRBV24-1	few	TRBJ2-3	-	TGTGCCACGCGGGACGGTGGAGATACGCAGTATTTT	CATRDGGDTQYF
TRBV12-3/TRBV12-4	few	TRBJ1-2	-	TGTGCCAGCACCAAAATCGGGGGCTTGTCTGGCTACACCTTC	CASTKIGGLSGYTF
TRBV9	-	TRBJ2-2	-	TGTGCCAGCAGCGTAAGACCAGACGCGAACACCGGGGAGCTGTTTTTT	CASSVRPDANTGELFF
TRBV24-1	-	TRBJ2-5	-	TGTGCCACCAGTGAGGGCCGTCGAGGGGAGACCCAGCACTTC	CATSEGRRGETQHF
TRBV7-9	-	TRBJ1-1	-	TGTGCCAGCAGTTACTCCCCAGGGTGGACTGAAGCTTTCTTT	CASSYSPGWTEAFF
TRBV11-2	many	TRBJ2-7	-	TGTGCCAGCAGCTCTTTCTCCTACGAGCAGTACTTC	CASSSFSYEQYF
TRBV7-7	many	TRBJ2-5	-	TGTGCCAGCAGCTTAGACAGGGTAGAGACCCAGTACTTC	CASSLDRVETQYF
TRBV20-1	-	TRBJ1-4	-	TGCAGTGCTAGACGAGGCGCGGGAAAACTGTTTTTT	CSARRGAGKLFF
TRBV7-9	many	TRBJ1-3	-	TGTGCCAGCAGCTTACAGACAGCAAGAAACACCATATATTTT	CASSLQTARNTIYF
TRBV5-1	-	TRBJ2-7	-	TGCGCCAGCAGCCGGGACGTAGCCTCCTACGAGCAGTACTTC	CASSRDVASYEQYF
TRBV12-3/TRBV12-4	few	TRBJ1-5	-	TGTGCCAGCAGCCGTCAGTCGCCGACTAGCAATCAGCCCCAGCATTTT	CASSRQSPTSNQPQHF
TRBV20-1	-	TRBJ1-2	TRBD1	TGCAGTGCTAGGGGGGACAGGGGCTTTGGCTACACCTTC	CSARGDRGFGYTF
TRBV25-1	-	TRBJ2-2	-	TGTGCCAGCAGTGAATATAGGGGAAAGGGGGTAGACACCGGGGAGCTGTTTTTT	CASSEYRGKGVDTGELFF
TRBV19	-	TRBJ1-5	-	TGTGCCACCCACGGACGATTTAGCAATCAGCCCCAGCATTTT	CATHGRFSNQPQHF
TRBV19	-	TRBJ2-7	-	TGTGCCAGTAGTATGATGACAAGCTCCTACGAGCAGTACTTC	CASSMMTSSYEQYF
TRBV2	-	TRBJ2-5	TRBD2	TGTGCCAGCAGTTACTCCCAACTAGCGGGGAAAGAGGCCCAGTACTTC	CASSYSQLAGKEAQYF
TRBV9	few	TRBJ1-2	-	TGTGCCAGCAGCGTTACGCTCGGGACTAACTATGGCTACACCTTC	CASSVTLGTNYGYTF
TRBV7-9	few	TRBJ2-7	-	TGTGCCAGCAGTTCGTTGTCCCTCTACGAGCAGTACTTC	CASSSLSLYEQYF
TRBV6-5	many	TRBJ2-5	TRBD2	TGTGCCAGCAGTTCCGCTGGGGGGGGGGAGACCCAGTACTTC	CASSSAGGGETQYF
TRBV20-1	many	TRBJ1-1	-	TGCAGTGCTAGAGGACCAGGGAACACTGAAGCTTTCTTT	CSARGPGNTEAFF
TRBV9	few	TRBJ1-3	TRBD1	TGTGCCAGCACGGACAGGGACGGAAACACCATATATTTT	CASTDRDGNTIYF
TRBV12-3/TRBV12-4	-	TRBJ1-5	TRBD1	TGTGCCAGCAGTTTTATGGGGACAGGGGGCGCGGTCGGCAATCAGCCCCAGCATTTT	CASSFMGTGGAVGNQPQHF
TRBV5-1	-	TRBJ1-1	-	TGCGCCAGCAGCGTTGCCGGGGGCCCGGACAACGACACTGAAGCTTTCTTT	CASSVAGGPDNDTEAFF
TRBV7-2	few	TRBJ2-7	-	TGTGCCAGCAGAAGAACCGGACAGGCGGGGCTCGAGCAGTACTTC	CASRRTGQAGLEQYF
TRBV20-1	few	TRBJ2-5	-	TGCAGTGCTAGGGATTTTGGAGCGGCTCAAGAGACCCAGTACTTC	CSARDFGAAQETQYF
TRBV15	-	TRBJ2-3	-	TGTGCCACCAGCAGAGAGTTGTTGGATACGCAGTATTTT	CATSRELLDTQYF
TRBV4-1	-	TRBJ1-5	-	TGCGCCAGCAGCCGAGGGCCCAGCAGGCCCCAGCATTTT	CASSRGPSRPQHF
TRBV7-2	-	TRBJ2-5	TRBD1	TGTGCCAGCAGCTGGACGGGACAGGGCGGAGAGACCCAGTACTTC	CASSWTGQGGETQYF
TRBV7-2	-	TRBJ2-7	-	TGTGCCAGCAGCCTAACAAGTGGGAACGAGCAGTACTTC	CASSLTSGNEQYF
TRBV7-2	many	TRBJ1-1	-	TGTGCCAGCAGTTGGACACTGAACACTGAAGCTTTCTTT	CASSWTLNTEAFF
TRBV7-2	-	TRBJ2-3	TRBD2	TGTGCCAGCAGCGTAAATGGCCTGGTTAGCGGGAGAATAGGCAGACATACGCAGTATTTT	CASSVNGLVSGRIGRHTQYF
TRBV9	-	TRBJ1-1	-	TGTGCCAGCAGCCCAACTCCGGGACTTCAAGCTTTCTTT	CASSPTPGLQAFF
TRBV7-9	few	TRBJ2-2	-	TGTGCCAGCAGCTTAGCTCTAGCAACCGGGGAGCTGTTTTTT	CASSLALATGELFF
TRBV9	-	TRBJ1-6	TRBD1	TGTGCCAGCAGCCACACCGGGACAGGGCCCAATTCACCCCTCCACTTT	CASSHTGTGPNSPLHF
TRBV19	many	TRBJ1-1	-	TGTGCCGGGAACACTGAAGCTTTCTTT	CAGNTEAFF
TRBV5-1	many	TRBJ2-6	TRBD1	TGCGCCAGCAGCGGAGTGACAGGGGAAGGTTCTGGGGCCAACGTCCTGACTTTC	CASSGVTGEGSGANVLTF
TRBV29-1	few	TRBJ2-2	-	TGCAGCGTTGTAATCGAGGGAAGTTGGAACACCGGGGAGCTGTTTTTT	CSVVIEGSWNTGELFF
TRBV28	-	TRBJ1-2	-	TGTGCCAGCAGTTCGAACTTGGGCTACACCTTC	CASSSNLGYTF
TRBV29-1	-	TRBJ2-2	-	TGCAGCGTTGCCCCTGGGATAAATCTGAACACCGGGGAGCTGTTTTTT	CSVAPGINLNTGELFF
TRBV7-2	many	TRBJ1-1	-	TGTGCCAGCAGCTTCCTAGCTGACGAAGCTTTCTTT	CASSFLADEAFF
TRBV6-1	-	TRBJ2-7	-	TGTGCCGTGCACCCACTTTCCTACGAGCAGTACTTC	CAVHPLSYEQYF